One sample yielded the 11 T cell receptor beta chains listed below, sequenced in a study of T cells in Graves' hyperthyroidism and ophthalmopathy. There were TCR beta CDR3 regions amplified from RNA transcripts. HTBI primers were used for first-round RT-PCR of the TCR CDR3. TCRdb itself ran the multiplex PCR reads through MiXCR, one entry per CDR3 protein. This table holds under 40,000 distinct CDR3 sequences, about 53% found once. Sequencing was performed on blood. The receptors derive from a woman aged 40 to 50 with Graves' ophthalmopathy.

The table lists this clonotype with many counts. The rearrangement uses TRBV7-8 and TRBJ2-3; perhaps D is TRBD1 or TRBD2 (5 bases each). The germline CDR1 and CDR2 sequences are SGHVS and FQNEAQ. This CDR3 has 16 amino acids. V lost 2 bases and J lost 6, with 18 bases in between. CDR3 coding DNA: TGTGCCAGCAGCTTAAATCGGGACCGGAGTTGGGATACGCAGTATTTT. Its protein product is CASSLNRDRSWDTQYF.

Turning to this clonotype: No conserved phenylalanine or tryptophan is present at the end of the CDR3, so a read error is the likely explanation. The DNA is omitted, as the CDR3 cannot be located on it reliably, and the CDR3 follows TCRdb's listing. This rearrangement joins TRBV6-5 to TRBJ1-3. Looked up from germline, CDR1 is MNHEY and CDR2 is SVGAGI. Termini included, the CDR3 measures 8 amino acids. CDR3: CASGTGGL.

DNA for the CDR3: TGTGCCAGCAGTGAAGAGGGACAGCCTGGCTACACCTTC. Translation: CASSEEGQPGYTF. The rearrangement uses TRBV2 and TRBJ1-2; 7 bases fit TRBD1. The V gene's germline CDR1 is SNHLY and CDR2 FYNNEI. Losses at the gene ends were 1 base for V and 7 bases for J; bases not matched to a gene: 3. This CDR3 region has 13 residues.

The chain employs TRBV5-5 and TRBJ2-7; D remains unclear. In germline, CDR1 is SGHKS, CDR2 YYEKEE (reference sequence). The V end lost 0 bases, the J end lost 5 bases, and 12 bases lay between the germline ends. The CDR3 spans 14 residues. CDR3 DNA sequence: TGTGCCAGCAGCTTGGAGGTCAATTCCGACGAGCAGTACTTC. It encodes CASSLEVNSDEQYF.

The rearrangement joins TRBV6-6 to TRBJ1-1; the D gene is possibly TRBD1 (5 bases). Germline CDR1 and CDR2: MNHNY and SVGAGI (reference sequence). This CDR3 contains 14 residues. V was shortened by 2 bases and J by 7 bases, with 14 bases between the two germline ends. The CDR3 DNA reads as TGTGCCAGCAGTTACGTTCCTAGCGGGGGTGAAGCTTTCTTT. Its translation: CASSYVPSGGEAFF.

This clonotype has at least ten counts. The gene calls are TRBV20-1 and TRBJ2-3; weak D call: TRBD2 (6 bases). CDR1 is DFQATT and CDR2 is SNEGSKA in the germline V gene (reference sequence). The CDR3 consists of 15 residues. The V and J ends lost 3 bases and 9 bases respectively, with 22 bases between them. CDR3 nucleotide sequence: TGCAGTGCTAGGAGGGGAGTAGCGGTTAGTTCGACGCAGTATTTT. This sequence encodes CSARRGVAVSSTQYF.

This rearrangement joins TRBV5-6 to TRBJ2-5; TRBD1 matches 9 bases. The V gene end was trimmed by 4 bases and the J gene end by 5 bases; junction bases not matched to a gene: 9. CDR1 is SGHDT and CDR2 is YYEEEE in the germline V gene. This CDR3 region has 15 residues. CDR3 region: CASSGLQGAGETQYF. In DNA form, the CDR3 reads TGTGCCAGCAGCGGACTACAGGGGGCCGGGGAGACCCAGTACTTC.

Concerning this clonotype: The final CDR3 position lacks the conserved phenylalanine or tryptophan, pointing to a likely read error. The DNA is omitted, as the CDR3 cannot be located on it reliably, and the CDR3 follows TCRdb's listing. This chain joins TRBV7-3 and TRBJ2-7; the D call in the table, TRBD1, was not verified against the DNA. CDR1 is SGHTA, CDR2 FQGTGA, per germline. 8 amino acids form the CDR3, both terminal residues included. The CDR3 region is CASSGTVS.

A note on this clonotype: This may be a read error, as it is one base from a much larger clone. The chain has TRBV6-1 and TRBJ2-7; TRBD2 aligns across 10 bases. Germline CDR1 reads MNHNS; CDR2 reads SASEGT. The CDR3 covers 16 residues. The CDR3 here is CASSYHPSGSAYEQCF. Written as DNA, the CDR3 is TGTGCCAGCAGTTACCATCCTAGCGGGAGCGCCTACGAGCAGTGCTTC.

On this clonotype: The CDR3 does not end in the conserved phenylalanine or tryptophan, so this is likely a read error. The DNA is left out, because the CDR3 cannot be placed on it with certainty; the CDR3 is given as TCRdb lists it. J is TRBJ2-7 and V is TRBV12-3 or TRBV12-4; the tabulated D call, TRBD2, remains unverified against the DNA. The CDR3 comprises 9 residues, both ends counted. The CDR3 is CASSLAGTS.

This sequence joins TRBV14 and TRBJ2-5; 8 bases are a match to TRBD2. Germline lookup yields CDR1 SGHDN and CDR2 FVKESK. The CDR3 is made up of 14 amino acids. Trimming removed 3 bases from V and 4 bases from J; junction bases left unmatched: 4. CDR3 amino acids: CASSQYLAGETQYF. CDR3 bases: TGTGCCAGCAGCCAGTATCTAGCGGGAGAGACCCAGTACTTC.